This T cell receptor (beta chain) stems from a study of T cell clonality in common variable immunodeficiency. Study findings and constraints: CVID subjects had higher TCRbeta clonality than healthy controls, most marked in about a third. What drives increased CVID clonality needs T cell subpopulation sequencing.

This clone occurred many times. The antigen is undetermined. Read coverage stops 3 residues before the CDR3 terminus; the germline J gene supplies the remainder. The V end lost 3 bases, the J end lost 0 bases, and 5 bases lay between the germline ends. The CDR3 spans 13 residues. Germline loops: CDR1 SGHRS, CDR2 YFSETQ. Some clones are missing from TCRdb's copy, which holds only in-frame ones; the method was immunoSEQ multiplex PCR. This repertoire lists 80,000 or so clones without singletons; around 0.8% sits in the top ten. The V and J genes are TRBV5-1 and TRBJ2-3; D gene uncertain. This clonotype was obtained from a person aged 18 to 75 in good health. What was sequenced was peripheral blood mononuclear cells. The CDR3 spells CASSSPSTDTQYF. CDR3 DNA (partial): TGCGCCAGCAGCTCTCCCAGCACAGATACG.